These T cell receptor beta chains were read from a single sample in a study of OX40 agonist ivuxolimab in advanced cancers. Libraries were prepared by immunoSEQ multiplex PCR; TCRdb keeps only in-frame clonotypes and omits some of them. The sample lists about 20,000 clones; 86% were seen once. The material sequenced was CD4+ or CD8+ T cells sorted from blood, taken in a trial of the OX40 agonist ivuxolimab. These receptors were obtained from an adult with an advanced solid tumor such as melanoma, head and neck, liver or kidney cancer. Both conserved end residues are part of each CDR3. The order of the fields is V gene, CDR3 length, J gene, CDR3 protein.

>TRBV27|14|TRBJ2-7
CASSLVAGGYEQYF
>TRBV11-2|14|TRBJ2-7
CASSWGQGADEQYF
>TRBV6-1|15|TRBJ1-2
CASSEAPQGRDGYTF
>TRBV5-4|14|TRBJ2-7
CASSFGGGFYEQYF
>TRBV7-9|14|TRBJ2-1
CASTRLGGWGEQFF
>TRBV7-6|16|TRBJ2-1
CASRPGLGTITDEQFF
>TRBV6-1|16|TRBJ2-1
CASSEASGETYNEQFF
>TRBV14|13|TRBJ2-3
CASSQGGPDTQYF
>TRBV19|14|TRBJ1-1
CASSPSQGNTEAFF
>TRBV6-1|14|TRBJ2-7
CASSGPGLLYEQYF
>TRBV6-1|14|TRBJ2-1
CATLAEVPFDEQFF
>TRBV19|10|TRBJ1-1
CASNAGEAFF
>TRBV29-1|13|TRBJ2-1
CSVDLSSYNEQFF
>TRBV7-9|16|TRBJ2-2
CASRSGTEINTGELFF
>TRBV2|16|TRBJ2-3
CASSEARAIGSDTQYF
>TRBV29-1|15|TRBJ2-2
CSVLTDSVNTGELFF
>TRBV27|14|TRBJ2-3
CASSLFRATDTQYF
>TRBV27|14|TRBJ2-7
CASSPRWSSHEQYF
>TRBV9|15|TRBJ1-5
CASSASAGGNQPQHF
>TRBV7-6|16|TRBJ2-3
CASSLESSGVTDTQYF
>TRBV5-5|11|TRBJ2-7
CASSPLSEQYF
>TRBV13|17|TRBJ2-1
CASSERVGGVTYNEQFF
>TRBV5-1|16|TRBJ1-2
CASSSSLGGAGYGYTF
>TRBV11-2|14|TRBJ1-2
CASSLGTGLDGYTF
>TRBV9|15|TRBJ1-3
CASSASQGTGNTIYF
>TRBV7-9|17|TRBJ1-5
CASSSTGGRGGNQPQHF
>TRBV7-6|14|TRBJ1-5
CASSLATGNQPQHF
>TRBV5-1|14|TRBJ2-1
CASSLQGPYNEQFF
>TRBV19|16|TRBJ1-5
CASSIGGGQGRQPQHF
>TRBV5-5|16|TRBJ2-7
CASSLGSVWAHDEQYF
>TRBV6-6|14|TRBJ2-3
CASSWTQPTDTQYF
>TRBV13|16|TRBJ1-3
CASSSGQQFSGNTIYF
>TRBV9|13|TRBJ1-2
CASSPGQTYGYTF
>TRBV20-1|10|TRBJ1-2
CSARVDGYTF
>TRBV6-5|14|TRBJ1-2
CASSSTGGAYGYTF
>TRBV4-1|15|TRBJ2-1
CASSLRDRNHNEQFF
>TRBV27|17|TRBJ1-1
CASSTGTGPTLNTEAFF
>TRBV6-1|14|TRBJ1-3
CASFYRQGRDTIYF
>TRBV5-6|12|TRBJ2-7
CASSPMGDEQYF
>TRBV7-7|15|TRBJ2-7
CASSLTEDPSYEQYF
>TRBV6-5|15|TRBJ2-2
CASSYSTRNTGELFF
>TRBV28|12|TRBJ2-3
CASSRGTDTQYF
>TRBV27|17|TRBJ2-2
CASSILGGTGGSGELFF
>TRBV5-6|14|TRBJ1-5
CASSLGATSQPQHF
>TRBV5-6|13|TRBJ2-5
CASSLVQQETQYF
>TRBV11-2|14|TRBJ2-3
CASSHGQGADTQYF
>TRBV7-9|11|TRBJ1-1
CASSRGRGAFF
>TRBV9|15|TRBJ2-3
CASSVGGAGGDTQYF
>TRBV10-1|13|TRBJ2-1
CASSDFPSNEQFF
>TRBV14|16|TRBJ2-3
CASSQDTSGGWDTQYF
>TRBV28|14|TRBJ2-3
CASSLSAWTDTQYF
>TRBV14|15|TRBJ2-7
CASSLWGGGFYEQYF